This is a list of T cell receptor beta chains from one sample in a study of blood T cell repertoires in COVID-19. Assay used: immunoSEQ multiplex PCR; TCRdb lists only in-frame clones, some missing. The profile shows 140,000 or so clones, approximately 90% of them singletons. The sequencing sample was made of peripheral blood. Receptor source: a human donor in a cohort sampled during active COVID-19. The CDR3 runs from the conserved cysteine through the conserved F or W. Fields, in order: V gene, clone size, CDR3 length, J gene, D gene, CDR3 protein, CDR3 DNA. A D gene is named only where the DNA matches it firmly. For some rows the clone size is stated as once, few or many, or as a class when expanded; others skip it.

TRBV7-9,.,11,TRBJ2-7,.,CASSNNYEQYF,TGTGCCAGCAGTAACAACTACGAGCAGTACTTC
TRBV7-3,.,15,TRBJ2-1,TRBD2,CASSLFAGGQNEQFF,TGTGCCAGCAGCTTATTTGCGGGGGGGCAAAATGAGCAGTTCTTC
TRBV3-1/TRBV3-2,.,12,TRBJ1-1,.,CASSQGFTEAFF,TGTGCCAGCTCGCAGGGGTTCACTGAAGCTTTCTTT
TRBV5-4,.,13,TRBJ1-3,.,CASSGPAGNTIYF,TGTGCCAGCAGCGGTCCGGCTGGAAACACCATATATTTT
TRBV19,once,12,TRBJ2-7,.,CASSNGAYEQYF,TGTGCCAGTAGTAACGGAGCCTACGAGCAGTACTTC
TRBV5-1,.,15,TRBJ2-7,.,CASRNPGLNSYEQYF,TGCGCCAGCAGGAATCCGGGACTGAACTCCTACGAGCAGTACTTC
TRBV15,once,16,TRBJ1-2,TRBD1,CATSRATGSRNYGYTF,TGTGCCACCAGCAGGGCGACAGGGAGTAGGAACTATGGCTACACCTTC
TRBV25-1,.,12,TRBJ1-4,TRBD1,CASGTGAEKLFF,TGTGCCAGCGGGACAGGGGCTGAAAAACTGTTTTTT
TRBV3-1/TRBV3-2,.,14,TRBJ2-1,TRBD2,CASSPAGTYNEQFF,TGTGCCAGCAGTCCAGCGGGGACCTACAATGAGCAGTTCTTC
TRBV11-3,.,15,TRBJ2-7,TRBD1,CASSLGAGGPYEQYF,TGTGCCAGCAGCTTAGGGGCAGGGGGCCCCTACGAGCAGTACTTC
TRBV12-5,.,16,TRBJ2-5,.,CASGTEGGGLRETQYF,TGTGCTAGTGGTACTGAGGGGGGGGGCCTTCGGGAGACCCAGTACTTC
TRBV19,.,13,TRBJ1-1,.,CASSTEAGAEAFF,TGTGCCAGTAGTACGGAGGCTGGGGCTGAAGCTTTCTTT
TRBV18,.,14,TRBJ1-2,.,CASSPLGGLYGYTF,TGTGCCAGCTCACCGCTGGGGGGGCTCTATGGCTACACCTTC
TRBV7-9,.,16,TRBJ2-2,.,CASSLPQTTASGELFF,TGTGCCAGCAGCTTACCCCAGACGACAGCCTCGGGGGAGCTGTTTTTT
TRBV27,.,14,TRBJ1-1,TRBD1,CASSLARGRTEAFF,TGTGCCAGCAGTTTGGCCAGGGGGCGAACTGAAGCTTTCTTT
TRBV18,.,16,TRBJ1-4,.,CASSPRDLGAYEKLFF,TGTGCCAGCTCACCACGTGACTTGGGGGCTTATGAAAAACTGTTTTTT
TRBV29-1,.,12,TRBJ1-2,TRBD1,CSVRGTGYGYTF,TGCAGCGTCAGAGGGACAGGGTATGGCTACACCTTC
TRBV9,.,13,TRBJ2-7,.,CASSVGPGYEQYF,TGTGCCAGCAGCGTAGGTCCGGGCTACGAGCAGTACTTC
TRBV9,.,16,TRBJ2-2,.,CASSVVLGAGTGELFF,TGTGCCAGCAGCGTAGTTCTGGGGGCAGGCACCGGGGAGCTGTTTTTT
TRBV27,.,14,TRBJ2-7,TRBD1,CASSLYRGRGQQYF,TGTGCCAGCAGTTTATATAGGGGCAGGGGGCAGCAGTACTTC
TRBV7-2,.,18,TRBJ2-2,TRBD2,CASSPKTSGGTNTGELFF,TGTGCCAGCAGCCCCAAGACTAGCGGGGGCACGAACACCGGGGAGCTGTTTTTT
TRBV2,.,14,TRBJ2-7,TRBD1,CASSEGRGPYEQYF,TGTGCCAGCAGTGAAGGCAGGGGGCCCTACGAGCAGTACTTC
TRBV7-7,.,15,TRBJ2-1,.,CASSPTWTDNNEQFF,TGTGCTAGCAGCCCAACCTGGACAGATAACAATGAGCAGTTCTTC
TRBV5-4,.,14,TRBJ2-7,TRBD1,CASRSGQGIDEQYF,TGTGCCAGCAGATCGGGACAGGGTATTGACGAGCAGTACTTC
TRBV7-2,.,14,TRBJ1-2,.,CASSLPGVWNGYTF,TGTGCCAGCAGCTTACCAGGGGTTTGGAATGGCTACACCTTC
TRBV6-6,.,15,TRBJ1-5,TRBD1,CASNNRGGSNQPQHF,TGTGCCAGCAACAACAGGGGAGGCAGCAATCAGCCCCAGCATTTT
TRBV5-1,.,14,TRBJ2-2,TRBD1,CASSRYRGSGELFF,TGCGCCAGCAGCCGTTACAGGGGGTCCGGGGAGCTGTTTTTT
TRBV7-2,.,15,TRBJ1-1,TRBD1,CASSFKTGVNTEAFF,TGTGCCAGCAGCTTTAAGACAGGGGTGAACACTGAAGCTTTCTTT
TRBV19,.,14,TRBJ1-1,TRBD1,CASSTTGGITEAFF,TGTGCCAGTAGTACGACAGGGGGCATCACTGAAGCTTTCTTT